These 5 T cell receptor beta chains were sequenced from one sample in a study of T-cell reconstitution after alpha-beta-depleted transplantation in children (dated by TCRdb to about 2016). Library prep was done by PCR. Instrument on record: Illumina HiSeq 2500. TCR library preparation used molecular barcoding, with unique molecular identifiers applied to normalize quantification of the TCRbeta repertoire. Through fastp at Q25 and MiXCR, TCRdb rebuilt clones from the public reads, retaining in-frame beta chains. All rows with the same CDR3 protein become a single entry with the most common DNA and genes. The sample includes around 190,000 distinct CDR3 sequences, with approximately 7% observed a single time. About 5.5% of the sample is in the top ten clones. The intended sense of this specimen's treatment or condition label: allogeneic hematopoietic cell transplantation with graft depleted of TCRalphabeta T cells and CD19 B cells.

The sample in question was PBMCs, obtained before TCRalphabeta/CD19-depleted stem cell transplant. The receptors derive from a boy between 2 and 15 years old with acute lymphoblastic leukemia, due to receive a stem cell transplant.

This clonotype showed up many times. One junction end does not reproduce the germline sequence, and a read error may be involved. The chain recombines TRBV6-1 with TRBJ2-2; D gene uncertain. The length of the CDR3 is 13 residues. The germline CDR1 and CDR2 sequences are MNHNS and SASEGT. In nucleotides, the CDR3 is TGTGCCAGCAGTGAAGCTCCCACCTGGGAGCTGTTTTTT. Protein product: CASSEAPTWELFF.

This clonotype was seen many times. J is TRBJ2-3 and V is TRBV5-1, with TRBD1 identical over 8 bases. The CDR3 runs 16 residues. Unmatched junction bases numbered 9, after V lost 0 bases and J lost 6 bases. CDR1 SGHRS and CDR2 YFSETQ come from the germline V gene. The CDR3: CASSLEAGGVGDTQYF. CDR3 in DNA: TGCGCCAGCAGCTTGGAGGCAGGGGGCGTAGGGGATACGCAGTATTTT.

This chain links TRBV30 with TRBJ2-7; D possibly corresponds to TRBD1 (6 bases). The CDR3 loop spans 13 amino acids. V gave up 4 bases and J gave up 2 bases, with 12 bases separating them. Germline V gives CDR1 GTSNPN, CDR2 SVGIG (reference sequence). The CDR3 sequence: CAWKSGVTYEQYF. For the CDR3, the DNA is TGTGCCTGGAAGTCAGGGGTCACCTACGAGCAGTACTTC.

Many counts were recorded for this clonotype. The genes are TRBV18 and TRBJ2-5; D is possibly TRBD1 or TRBD2 (6 bases each). CDR1 is KGHSH and CDR2 is LQKENI in the germline V gene. V was clipped by 0 bases and J by 2 bases, with 10 bases between them. The CDR3 is 15 residues long. Here the CDR3 DNA reads TGTGCCAGCTCACCACCCGGGGGCAGACAAGAGACCCAGTACTTC. Translation gives CASSPPGGRQETQYF.

This clonotype has ten or more counts. The V and J genes are TRBV27 and TRBJ2-5; D unclear. CDR1 and CDR2 from the germline V gene are MNHEY and SMNVEV (reference sequence). This CDR3 is built from 13 residues. Trimming took 3 bases from V and 4 from J, leaving 9 bases between them. The CDR3 nucleotides read TGTGCCAGCAGTTTGTCCCGTGGAGAGACCCAGTACTTC. It yields the protein CASSLSRGETQYF.